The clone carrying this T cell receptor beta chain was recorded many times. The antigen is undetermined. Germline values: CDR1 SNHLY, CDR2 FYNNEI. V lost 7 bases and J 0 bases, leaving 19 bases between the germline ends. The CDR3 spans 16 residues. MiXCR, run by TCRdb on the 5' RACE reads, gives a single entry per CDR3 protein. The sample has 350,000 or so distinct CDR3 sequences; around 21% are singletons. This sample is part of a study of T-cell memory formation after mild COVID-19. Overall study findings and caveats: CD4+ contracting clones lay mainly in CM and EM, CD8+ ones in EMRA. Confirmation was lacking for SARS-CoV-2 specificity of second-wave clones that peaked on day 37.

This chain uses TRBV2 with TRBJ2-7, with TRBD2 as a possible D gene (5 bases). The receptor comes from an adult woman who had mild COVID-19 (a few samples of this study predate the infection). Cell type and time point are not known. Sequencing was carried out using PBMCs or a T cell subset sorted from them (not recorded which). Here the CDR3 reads CASKKEVDSASYEQYF. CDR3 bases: TGTGCCAGCAAGAAGGAGGTAGATTCCGCCTCCTACGAGCAGTACTTC. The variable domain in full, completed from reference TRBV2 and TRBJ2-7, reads EPEVTQTPSHQVTQMGQEVILRCVPISNHLYFYWYRQILGQKVEFLVSFYNNEISEKSEIFDDQFSVERPDGSNFTLKIRSTKLEDSAMYFCASKKEVDSASYEQYFGPGTRLTVT.